A single sample gave rise to the 28 T cell receptor beta chains below, sequenced in a study of cytomegalovirus exposure and HLA in healthy donors. The PCR contained 60 Vbeta and 13 Jbeta primers. Repertoires were generated with immunoSEQ multiplex PCR, while TCRdb's copy carries only in-frame clones and drops some. The sample has roughly 180,000 clones; 84% are singletons. The sequencing sample was made of PBMCs. The receptors were sampled from a boy between 5 and 17 years old in good health and CMV-seronegative.

The chain is built from TRBV5-8 and TRBJ2-2, with 9 bases matching TRBD1. The CDR3 has 14 amino acids. Germline CDR1 reads SGHTS; CDR2 reads YDEGEE. With 4 bases clipped from V and 7 bases from J, the junction kept 5 bases outside the gene matches. CDR3 loop: CASSHGQGIGELFF. The CDR3 bases are TGTGCCAGCAGCCACGGACAGGGGATCGGGGAGCTGTTTTTT. Using reference TRBV5-8 and TRBJ2-2 for the parts outside the CDR3, the full variable domain is EAGVTQSPTHLIKTRGQQATLRCSPISGHTSVYWYQQALGLGLQFLLWYDEGEERNRGNFPPRFSGRQFPNYSSELNVNALELEDSALYLCASSHGQGIGELFFGEGSRLTVL.

This chain uses TRBV28 with TRBJ2-7; tentatively, D is TRBD1 (5 bases). This CDR3 has 15 residues. Germline loops: CDR1 MDHEN, CDR2 SYDVKM. V lost 6 bases and J 3 bases, leaving 18 bases between the germline ends. The CDR3 nucleotides are TGTGCCAGCAGCCGAAAACAGGACCAATTCTACGAGCAGTACTTC. Amino acids: CASSRKQDQFYEQYF.

CDR3 DNA: TGTGCCAGTAGTAACGCGGGACAGGACTACTACGAGCAGTACTTC. Protein sequence: CASSNAGQDYYEQYF. The V and J genes are TRBV19 and TRBJ2-7; TRBD1 aligns across 8 bases. Germline CDR1 and CDR2: LNHDA and SQIVND (reference sequence). V gave up 4 bases and J gave up 3 bases; unmatched junction bases: 8. This CDR3 has 15 amino acids.

V usage is TRBV6-1 and J usage is TRBJ1-6, with TRBD1 identical over 8 bases. The length of the CDR3 is 11 residues. From germline, CDR1 is MNHNS and CDR2 SASEGT. The J segment lost 13 bases and the V segment lost 4 bases, leaving 0 bases of the junction unmatched. CDR3 in DNA: TGTGCCAGCAGTGCAGGGGGCCCCCTCCACTTT. Translated: CASSAGGPLHF.

The CDR3 region has the DNA TGTGCCAGCAGTTTGAGGACAGGGGGAAGGTCCTACGAGCAGTACTTC. It specifies CASSLRTGGRSYEQYF. V gene TRBV27 combines with J gene TRBJ2-7; 10 bases are a match to TRBD1. Trimming at V came to 3 bases and at J to 1 base, leaving 6 bases not matched to a gene. Per germline, CDR1 MNHEY and CDR2 SMNVEV (reference sequence). The CDR3 totals 16 residues.

This chain uses TRBV7-9 with TRBJ2-1; weak D call: TRBD2 (6 bases). V was pared by 5 bases and J by 10 bases, with 12 bases between. The CDR3 is 12 amino acids. From germline, CDR1 is SEHNR and CDR2 FQNEAQ (reference sequence). CDR3 nucleotide sequence: TGTGCCAGCAGCCGAGACGGGGGAGAGCAGTTCTTC. Encoded protein: CASSRDGGEQFF. The variable domain in full, completed from reference TRBV7-9 and TRBJ2-1, reads DTGVSQNPRHKITKRGQNVTFRCDPISEHNRLYWYRQTLGQGPEFLTYFQNEAQLEKSRLLSDRFSAERPKGSFSTLEIQRTEQGDSAMYLCASSRDGGEQFFGPGTRLTVL.

A remark on this clone: Other DNA sequences from this sample encode an identical CDR3 as well. The chain carries TRBV7-2 and TRBJ2-1, with TRBD2 identical over 8 bases. Trimming took 1 base from V and 1 from J; bases not matched to a gene: 0. CDR3 size: 15 residues. The V gene's germline CDR1 is SGHTA and CDR2 FQGNSA. CDR3 protein: CASSLGGGSYNEQFF. CDR3 coding DNA: TGTGCCAGCAGCTTAGGCGGGGGGTCCTACAATGAGCAGTTCTTC.

This clone has only a few counts. V usage is TRBV14 and J usage is TRBJ2-1; 12 bases match TRBD2. Trimming removed 1 base from V and 8 bases from J; junction bases left unmatched: 12. The CDR3 runs 18 residues. CDR1 is SGHDN and CDR2 is FVKESK in the germline V gene. The DNA for the CDR3 is TGTGCCAGCAGCCAAGTCCCTAGCGGGAGGGATTACCCCTATGAGCAGTTCTTC. Amino acid sequence: CASSQVPSGRDYPYEQFF.

The V and J genes are TRBV30 and TRBJ1-2; a weak D match, TRBD1 (6 bases). V was clipped by 0 bases and J by 7 bases, with 15 bases between them. The CDR3 has 14 residues. CDR1 and CDR2 from the germline V gene are GTSNPN and SVGIG (reference sequence). The CDR3 region has the DNA TGTGCCTGGAGTGTCTGGGTAGAACAGGGTGGCTACACCTTC. Protein product: CAWSVWVEQGGYTF.

This chain joins TRBV6-1 and TRBJ1-5; 10 bases agree with TRBD1. Per germline, CDR1 MNHNS and CDR2 SASEGT. V dropped 6 bases and J dropped 5; count of bases not matched to a gene: 4. There are 14 residues in the CDR3. CDR3: CASRAGQGHQPQHF. In DNA, the CDR3 is TGTGCCAGCAGGGCGGGACAGGGGCATCAGCCCCAGCATTTT.

The chain combines TRBV27 with TRBJ2-7, with TRBD1 matching over 8 bases. V lost 5 bases and J lost 3; bases outside the gene matches: 9. Germline V lookup: CDR1 MNHEY, CDR2 SMNVEV (reference sequence). There are 15 residues in the CDR3. CDR3 sequence: CASSPQDRDGYEQYF. The CDR3 nucleotides read TGTGCCAGCAGTCCCCAGGACAGGGATGGCTACGAGCAGTACTTC.

The chain combines TRBV14 with TRBJ1-2, with TRBD1 matching over 9 bases. V trimming: 0 bases; J trimming: 7 bases; junction bases outside the gene matches: 6. Germline-derived CDR1 and CDR2 are SGHDN and FVKESK. This CDR3 is 15 amino acids long. The CDR3 protein is CASSQDTGGGSGYTF. The CDR3 region has the DNA TGTGCCAGCAGCCAAGATACAGGGGGCGGGAGTGGCTACACCTTC.

In its sample, this clone was seen once. The chain joins TRBV7-2 to TRBJ1-5; D remains unclear. Germline values: CDR1 SGHTA, CDR2 FQGNSA. V lost 1 base, J lost 6 bases, and 7 bases lay in between. The CDR3 covers 13 residues. The CDR3 region is CASSLGLRQPQHF. In DNA form, the CDR3 reads TGTGCCAGCAGCTTAGGTTTGCGTCAGCCCCAGCATTTT.

This rearrangement joins TRBV7-9 to TRBJ2-1; 12 positions agree with TRBD2. V lost 5 bases and J lost 7; bases outside the gene matches: 6. Germline CDR1 SEHNR, CDR2 FQNEAQ (reference sequence). The CDR3 has 15 residues. CDR3 sequence (DNA): TGTGCCAGCAGCCCTAGCGGGGGGGCCTTGAATGAGCAGTTCTTC. The encoded protein is CASSPSGGALNEQFF.

The chain is built from TRBV5-1 and TRBJ2-7; D call uncertain. The CDR3 loop spans 12 amino acids. V was pared by 4 bases and J by 4 bases, with 9 bases between. CDR1 SGHRS and CDR2 YFSETQ come from the germline V gene. The CDR3 sequence is CASSDPGYEQYF. DNA for the CDR3: TGCGCCAGCAGCGACCCAGGTTACGAGCAGTACTTC.

The genes are TRBV19 and TRBJ2-7; D is perhaps TRBD2 (5 bases). Trimming shortened V by 3 bases and J by 5 bases, and 8 bases separated the two germline ends. The CDR3 extends over 12 amino acids. Germline V lookup: CDR1 LNHDA, CDR2 SQIVND (reference sequence). CDR3 DNA sequence: TGTGCCAGTAGTATTGCCGGGAACGAGCAGTACTTC. Translating gives CASSIAGNEQYF.

This chain uses TRBV28 with TRBJ2-3; 11 bases fit TRBD2. CDR3 length: 14 residues. The ends lost 4 bases at V and 7 bases at J; junction bases unmatched: 4. Germline CDR1 and CDR2: MDHEN and SYDVKM. The CDR3 loop reads CASSSLAGVNTQYF. DNA for the CDR3: TGTGCCAGCAGTTCACTAGCGGGAGTAAATACGCAGTATTTT.

As DNA, the CDR3 is TGTGCCAGCAAACCGGGACAGGTAAATCAGCCCCAGCATTTT. This translates into CASKPGQVNQPQHF. V gene TRBV28 combines with J gene TRBJ1-5; 8 bases are a match to TRBD1. The length of the CDR3 is 14 residues. The germline CDR1 and CDR2 sequences are MDHEN and SYDVKM. V was pared by 7 bases and J by 4 bases, with 6 bases of the junction left unmatched.

The rearrangement links TRBV4-3 to TRBJ2-2; possibly TRBD2 for D (6 bases). CDR1 LGHNA and CDR2 YSLEER come from the germline V gene. The CDR3 consists of 17 residues. The germline V and J ends were trimmed by 0 bases and 4 bases, with 15 bases remaining between them. The DNA for the CDR3 is TGCGCCAGCAGCCAAGACAGTATGGGGAGGAGCACCGGGGAGCTGTTTTTT. This gives the protein CASSQDSMGRSTGELFF.

This chain links TRBV27 with TRBJ2-2; TRBD2 matches 7 bases. The CDR3 covers 15 residues. Trimming took 6 bases from V and 1 from J; bases not matched to a gene: 5. Looked up from germline, CDR1 is MNHEY and CDR2 is SMNVEV (reference sequence). This chain's CDR3 is CASRVGTKNTGELFF. The DNA for the CDR3 is TGTGCCAGCAGAGTGGGGACTAAGAACACCGGGGAGCTGTTTTTT.

The table lists this clone with a count of one. The J gene is TRBJ2-1, the V gene TRBV2, with 8 bases fitting TRBD2. In germline, CDR1 is SNHLY, CDR2 FYNNEI. The CDR3 runs to 15 residues. J gave up 2 bases and V 6 bases, and 6 bases lay outside the gene matches. The CDR3 DNA reads TGTGCCAGCAGGCCCGCGGGACTAGCCTACAATGAGCAGTTCTTC. Its translation: CASRPAGLAYNEQFF.

The CDR3 DNA reads as TGTGCCAGCAGACCCCTAGCGGGAGGCGAACGACTAAACACCGGGGAGCTGTTTTTT. It codes for CASRPLAGGERLNTGELFF. This chain connects TRBV28 to TRBJ2-2; 11 bases map to TRBD2. With 6 bases clipped from V and 2 bases from J, the junction kept 14 bases outside the gene matches. Germline V CDR1 and CDR2: MDHEN, SYDVKM. CDR3 length: 19 residues.

This sequence joins TRBV6-1 and TRBJ1-4; TRBD1 matches 7 bases. V was clipped by 8 bases and J by 7 bases; unmatched bases: 4. This CDR3 is built from 12 residues. Germline V gene data show CDR1 as MNHNS and CDR2 as SASEGT. CDR3 amino acids: CASYRGGEKLFF. In nucleotides, the CDR3 is TGTGCCAGCTACAGGGGAGGTGAAAAACTGTTTTTT.

This clone has more than one count but fewer than ten. This chain joins TRBV19 and TRBJ1-3; weak D call: TRBD1 (6 bases). The germline gives CDR1 LNHDA, CDR2 SQIVND (reference sequence). V was shortened by 6 bases and J by 1 base, with 13 bases between the two germline ends. The CDR3 is 15 amino acids. CDR3 DNA sequence: TGTGCCAGTAGCCTGGGGGGGGCTTCTGGAAACACCATATATTTT. Translating gives CASSLGGASGNTIYF.

V usage is TRBV11-3 and J usage is TRBJ2-7; 9 bases agree with TRBD1. V lost 2 bases, J lost 5 bases, and 7 bases stayed unmatched. The CDR3 extends over 15 amino acids. Germline V gene lookup returns CDR1 SGHNT and CDR2 YENEEA. The CDR3 spells CASSLLGTGIHEQYF. CDR3 DNA: TGTGCCAGCAGCTTATTAGGGACAGGGATCCACGAGCAGTACTTC.

The CDR3 sequence: CASSPKAGGSGNTIYF. CDR3 nucleotides: TGTGCCAGCAGTCCAAAGGCGGGAGGCTCTGGAAACACCATATATTTT. V and J are TRBV16 and TRBJ1-3; unclear D gene. V lost 6 bases, J lost 0 bases, and 15 bases lay in between. CDR1 is KGHSY, CDR2 FQNENV, per germline. The CDR3 runs 16 residues.

The V gene is TRBV9, the J gene TRBJ1-4, with a possible D match to TRBD1 (6 bases). The CDR3 is made up of 14 amino acids. Germline-derived CDR1 and CDR2 are SGDLS and YYNGEE. The V end was cut by 4 bases, the J end by 4 bases, with 11 bases between. The CDR3 sequence is CASSSGQVNEKLFF. CDR3 nucleotide sequence: TGTGCCAGCAGCTCGGGACAAGTTAATGAAAAACTGTTTTTT.

The gene calls are TRBV13 and TRBJ2-7; tentative D call: TRBD2 (6 bases). Germline values: CDR1 PRHDT, CDR2 FYEKMQ (reference sequence). V lost 5 bases, J lost 4 bases, and 15 bases lay in between. CDR3 size: 14 residues. The CDR3, as DNA: TGTGCCAGCAGCCCGGGACTTAAAAGATACGAGCAGTACTTC. This encodes CASSPGLKRYEQYF.